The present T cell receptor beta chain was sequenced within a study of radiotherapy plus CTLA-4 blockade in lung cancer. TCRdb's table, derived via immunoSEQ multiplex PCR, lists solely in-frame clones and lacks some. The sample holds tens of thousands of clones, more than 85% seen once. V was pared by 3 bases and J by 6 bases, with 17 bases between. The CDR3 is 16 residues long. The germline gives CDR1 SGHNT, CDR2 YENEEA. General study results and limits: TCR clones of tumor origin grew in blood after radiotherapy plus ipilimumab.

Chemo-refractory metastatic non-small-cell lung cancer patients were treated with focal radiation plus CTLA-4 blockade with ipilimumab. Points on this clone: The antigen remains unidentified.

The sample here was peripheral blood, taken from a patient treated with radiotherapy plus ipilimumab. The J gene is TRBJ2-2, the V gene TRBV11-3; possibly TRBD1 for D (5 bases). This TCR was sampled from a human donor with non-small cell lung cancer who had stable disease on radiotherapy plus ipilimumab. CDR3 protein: CASSFVGPLLAGELFF. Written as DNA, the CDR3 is TGTGCCAGCAGCTTTGTGGGGCCTCTCTTGGCCGGGGAGCTGTTTTTT.